One and the same sample provided the 32 T cell receptor beta chains below, sequenced in a study of T cells in Graves' hyperthyroidism and ophthalmopathy. Amplification of TCR beta CDR3 regions was performed using RNA transcripts as template. Using the HTBI primer set, a first-round RT-PCR was run on the TCR CDR3. Using its own MiXCR run on the multiplex PCR reads, TCRdb lists one record per CDR3 protein. The table includes 380,000 or so distinct CDR3 sequences, approximately 15% detected once. Material: blood. These TCRs come from a woman aged 25 to 39 with Graves' hyperthyroidism.

This clonotype was seen many times. The chain has TRBV7-8 and TRBJ2-1, with D possibly matching TRBD1 (5 bases). Between the trimmed V and J ends, which lost 2 bases and 5 bases, there was a span of 10 bases. The CDR3 extends over 14 amino acids. Looked up from germline, CDR1 is SGHVS and CDR2 is FQNEAQ. CDR3 amino acids: CASSLNPDNNEQFF. As DNA, the CDR3 is TGTGCCAGCAGCTTAAACCCGGACAACAATGAGCAGTTCTTC.

This clonotype was observed a handful of times. The chain has TRBV14 and TRBJ2-2; tentatively, D is TRBD2 (5 bases). CDR1 SGHDN and CDR2 FVKESK come from the germline V gene. This CDR3 region has 14 residues. The ends were cut back, 4 bases at V and 3 bases at J, with 9 bases in the middle. The chain's CDR3 is CASSLALDTGELFF. CDR3 DNA: TGTGCCAGCAGCCTAGCGCTTGACACCGGGGAGCTGTTTTTT.

This clonotype was observed a handful of times. Germline and junction disagree at one end, which may indicate a read error. This rearrangement joins TRBV25-1 to TRBJ1-1, with 9 positions matching TRBD1. The CDR3 extends over 14 amino acids. Looked up from germline, CDR1 is MGHDK and CDR2 is SYGVNS. Here the CDR3 reads CAGSDVGTGMVAFF. CDR3 nucleotide sequence: TGTGCCGGCAGTGACGTCGGGACAGGGATGGTGGCTTTCTTT.

In this sample, this clonotype turned up many times. This chain uses TRBV28 with TRBJ1-1, with D hard to call. The germline gives CDR1 MDHEN, CDR2 SYDVKM. Between the trimmed V and J ends, which lost 7 bases and 0 bases, there was a span of 9 bases. This CDR3 is built from 13 residues. CDR3: CASTLRMNTEAFF. The CDR3 DNA is TGTGCCAGCACCCTTCGGATGAACACTGAAGCTTTCTTT.

This clonotype was seen more than once but under ten times. The rearrangement uses TRBV15 and TRBJ1-4, with 7 nucleotides matching TRBD1. CDR1 is LNHNV, CDR2 YYDKDF, per germline (reference sequence). With 1 base clipped from V and 5 bases from J, the junction kept 4 bases outside the gene matches. The CDR3 runs to 15 residues. CDR3 coding DNA: TGTGCCACCAGCAGAGGCCAGGACAGGAATGAAAAACTGTTTTTT. This translates into CATSRGQDRNEKLFF.

This clonotype has just a few counts. Likely a read error: the CDR3 ends without its conserved phenylalanine or tryptophan. The CDR3: CSASWTGTMATEAFL. CDR3 DNA: TGCAGTGCATCATGGACCGGGACAATGGCGACTGAAGCTTTCCTT. This chain connects TRBV20-1 to TRBJ1-1; weak D call: TRBD1 (6 bases). The CDR3 sequence is 15 residues long. V lost 6 bases, J lost 5 bases, and 22 bases lay in between. The germline V gene encodes CDR1 DFQATT and CDR2 SNEGSKA (reference sequence).

This clonotype came up many times. The chain uses TRBV28 and TRBJ2-2, with D perhaps matching TRBD2 (6 bases). Germline V CDR1 and CDR2: MDHEN, SYDVKM. The V end lost 6 bases, the J end lost 4 bases, and 18 bases lay between the germline ends. CDR3 length equals 16 residues. CDR3 nucleotides: TGTGCCAGCAGCCCGTCCAGCGGGTTCGGCACCGGGGAGCTGTTTTTT. Amino acids: CASSPSSGFGTGELFF.

In nucleotides, the CDR3 is TGTGCCAGCACAACGGCGGACAGGGATACCGGGGAGCTGTTTTTT. Its translation: CASTTADRDTGELFF. The chain combines TRBV19 with TRBJ2-2, with 8 positions matching TRBD1. V trimming: 9 bases; J trimming: 5 bases; junction bases outside the gene matches: 11. Per germline, CDR1 LNHDA and CDR2 SQIVND (reference sequence). The CDR3 has 15 amino acids.

This clonotype appeared many times. This rearrangement joins TRBV15 to TRBJ1-4; no definite D call. CDR3 length equals 13 residues. Germline-derived CDR1 and CDR2 are LNHNV and YYDKDF (reference sequence). Trimming shortened V by 1 base and J by 7 bases, and 7 bases separated the two germline ends. The CDR3 spells CATSRGLVEKLFF. CDR3 sequence (DNA): TGTGCCACCAGCAGAGGGTTGGTTGAAAAACTGTTTTTT.

This clonotype was recorded many times. The CDR3 DNA is TGTGCCAGCACCCGTCTAGACAGGGACCAAGAGACCCAGTACTTC. Translated, it gives CASTRLDRDQETQYF. The rearrangement links TRBV28 to TRBJ2-5; 7 bases match TRBD1. V was pared by 7 bases and J by 0 bases, with 8 bases of the junction left unmatched. This CDR3 spans 15 amino acids. CDR1 and CDR2 (germline): MDHEN, SYDVKM.

The chain links TRBV20-1 to TRBJ2-6, with a weak D call TRBD2 (6 bases). The CDR3 spans 17 residues. From germline, CDR1 is DFQATT and CDR2 SNEGSKA (reference sequence). Trimming shortened V by 5 bases and J by 3 bases, and 20 bases separated the two germline ends. The CDR3 DNA reads TGCAGTGCTTTCCGACTAGATAAAGCTTTTGGGGCCAACGTCCTGACTTTC. Protein product: CSAFRLDKAFGANVLTF.

This clonotype was recorded many times. The chain is built from TRBV11-2 and TRBJ2-1; tentatively, D is TRBD1 (6 bases). The germline V gene encodes CDR1 SGHAT and CDR2 FQNNGV. CDR3 length: 12 residues. With 5 bases removed from V and 9 bases from J, the gap between germline ends came to 11 bases. In nucleotides, the CDR3 is TGTGCCAGCAGCCCAGACAGGAGTGAGCAGTTCTTC. Encoded protein: CASSPDRSEQFF.

This clonotype occurred many times. The genes are TRBV12-3 or TRBV12-4 and TRBJ1-6; TRBD1 aligns across 7 bases. There are 15 residues in the CDR3. V trimming: 6 bases; J trimming: 8 bases; junction bases outside the gene matches: 10. In DNA form, the CDR3 reads TGTGCCAGCAGCTCCGGGACAGAAATTCATTCACCCCTCCACTTT. Translated, it gives CASSSGTEIHSPLHF.

The chain links TRBV7-8 to TRBJ2-1; D perhaps matches TRBD2 (5 bases). Trimming took 1 base from V and 0 from J, leaving 10 bases between them. This CDR3 region has 16 residues. Per germline, CDR1 SGHVS and CDR2 FQNEAQ. CDR3 DNA: TGTGCCAGCAGCTTAGTGGTCGGAGGCTCCTACAATGAGCAGTTCTTC. Translating gives CASSLVVGGSYNEQFF.

The chain uses TRBV9 and TRBJ2-7; 7 bases match TRBD1. V lost 4 bases, J lost 5 bases, and 12 bases stayed unmatched. The CDR3 has 15 residues. Per the germline V gene, CDR1 is SGDLS and CDR2 is YYNGEE. The CDR3 protein is CASSIQGSGFDEQYV. CDR3 bases: TGTGCCAGCAGCATACAGGGGAGTGGTTTCGACGAGCAGTACGTC.

This clonotype occurred many times. The chain uses TRBV7-2 and TRBJ2-1, with D unclear. Germline CDR1 is SGHTA and CDR2 is FQGNSA. The V end lost 1 base, the J end lost 2 bases, and 9 bases lay between the germline ends. The CDR3 consists of 15 residues. CDR3 in DNA: TGTGCCAGCAGCTTAGATAAGGGCCCCTACAATGAGCAGTTCTTC. Its translation: CASSLDKGPYNEQFF.

This clonotype was counted ten times or more. This chain links TRBV5-6 with TRBJ1-5, with D perhaps TRBD1 (5 bases). The CDR3 consists of 15 residues. Trimming pared 0 bases from V and 4 bases from J, leaving 11 bases between. The germline CDR1 and CDR2 sequences are SGHDT and YYEEEE. This CDR3 is CASSLGLDTNQPQHF. The CDR3 nucleotides are TGTGCCAGCAGCTTGGGTTTGGACACGAATCAGCCCCAGCATTTT.

This clonotype has at least ten counts. The chain carries TRBV4-2 and TRBJ2-7, with 8 bases fitting TRBD2. From germline, CDR1 is LGHNA and CDR2 YNFKEQ. V was pared by 0 bases and J by 2 bases, with 6 bases of the junction left unmatched. CDR3 length: 16 amino acids. The CDR3 DNA reads as TGTGCCAGCAGCCAAGAGGGGGGCGGGAGGACCTACGAGCAGTACTTC. Amino acid sequence: CASSQEGGGRTYEQYF.

This chain links TRBV30 with TRBJ2-7; 10 nucleotides match TRBD2. Losses at the gene ends were 2 bases for V and 1 base for J; bases not matched to a gene: 5. The CDR3 is 15 amino acids. Looked up from germline, CDR1 is GTSNPN and CDR2 is SVGIG (reference sequence). The CDR3 spells CAWSPGLAVSYEQYF. The CDR3 region has the DNA TGTGCCTGGAGTCCCGGACTAGCGGTTTCCTACGAGCAGTACTTC.

This clonotype has ten or more counts. The chain has TRBV6-1 and TRBJ1-2, with 7 bases lining up with TRBD1. Germline assignment: CDR1 MNHNS and CDR2 SASEGT. The CDR3 loop spans 15 amino acids. V shed 1 base, J shed 4 bases, and the junction held 6 bases outside the gene matches. CDR3 in amino acids: CASSEVEQGFYGYTF. Here the CDR3 DNA reads TGTGCCAGCAGTGAAGTTGAACAGGGGTTCTATGGCTACACCTTC.

The chain recombines TRBV3-1 with TRBJ2-7, with unresolved D. The CDR3 length is 13 residues. Germline CDR1 LGHDT, CDR2 YNNKEL (reference sequence). V lost 4 bases and J 5 bases, leaving 12 bases between the germline ends. Here the CDR3 DNA reads TGTGCCAGCAGCCCCCTTAGTAGGCACGAGCAGTACTTC. It is translated as CASSPLSRHEQYF.

This clonotype came up a few times. The chain couples TRBV20-1 to TRBJ2-5; the D is unclear. With 1 base removed from V and 2 bases from J, the gap between germline ends came to 8 bases. The V gene's germline CDR1 is DFQATT and CDR2 SNEGSKA (reference sequence). CDR3 size: 13 residues. CDR3 loop: CSARGQRQETQYF. DNA of the CDR3: TGCAGTGCTAGAGGACAACGACAAGAGACCCAGTACTTC.

There are many counts of this clonotype. The chain uses TRBV11-2 and TRBJ1-1, with D maybe TRBD1 (6 bases). Trimming took 5 bases from V and 0 from J, leaving 16 bases between them. The germline V gene encodes CDR1 SGHAT and CDR2 FQNNGV. The CDR3 contains 16 residues. This CDR3 is CASSPLYGGLNTEAFF. The CDR3 region has the DNA TGTGCCAGCAGCCCCCTTTACGGGGGGCTGAACACTGAAGCTTTCTTT.

This clonotype was detected ten times or more. The chain joins TRBV18 to TRBJ2-5, with D unclear. This CDR3 contains 13 residues. V lost 2 bases to trimming and J lost 3 bases, with 7 bases between them. Germline-derived CDR1 and CDR2 are KGHSH and LQKENI. The CDR3 nucleotides are TGTGCCAGCTCACCAGGGGAAAAAGAGACCCAGTACTTC. Protein sequence: CASSPGEKETQYF.

This clonotype appeared a few times. V gene TRBV20-1 combines with J gene TRBJ2-7; perhaps TRBD1 as D (6 bases). The length of the CDR3 is 14 residues. V lost 0 bases and J lost 4, with 13 bases in between. CDR1 is DFQATT and CDR2 is SNEGSKA in the germline V gene (reference sequence). The CDR3: CSARDQGGMYEQYF. In DNA form, the CDR3 reads TGCAGTGCTAGAGATCAAGGGGGAATGTACGAGCAGTACTTC.

This chain uses TRBV7-9 with TRBJ2-2, with 10 positions matching TRBD2. The CDR3 is made up of 15 amino acids. V was pared by 7 bases and J by 4 bases, with 6 bases of the junction left unmatched. The germline CDR1 and CDR2 sequences are SEHNR and FQNEAQ (reference sequence). The CDR3 coding sequence is TGTGCCAGCACCCCTAAGCGGGAGGGCACCGGGGAGCTGTTTTTT. Amino acid sequence: CASTPKREGTGELFF.

The CDR3 DNA sequence: TGTGCCTGGAGGGGAACAAGGATGGGTAGTAATTCACCCCTCCACTTT. It is translated as CAWRGTRMGSNSPLHF. The V gene is TRBV30, the J gene TRBJ1-6; D gene uncertain. Per the germline V gene, CDR1 is GTSNPN and CDR2 is SVGIG (reference sequence). V gave up 3 bases and J gave up 6 bases, with 18 bases separating them. The CDR3 spans 16 residues.

This clonotype was detected ten times or more. CDR3 nucleotide sequence: TGTGCCAGCAGTGAATTATTGAGCGGCACCGGGGAGCTGTTTTTT. Translated, it gives CASSELLSGTGELFF. The chain uses TRBV2 and TRBJ2-2; D perhaps matches TRBD2 (5 bases). V was pared by 2 bases and J by 4 bases, with 11 bases between. The CDR3 extends over 15 amino acids. Per germline, CDR1 SNHLY and CDR2 FYNNEI. Combining the CDR3 with reference TRBV2 and TRBJ2-2 gives the whole variable domain EPEVTQTPSHQVTQMGQEVILRCVPISNHLYFYWYRQILGQKVEFLVSFYNNEISEKSEIFDDQFSVERPDGSNFTLKIRSTKLEDSAMYFCASSELLSGTGELFFGEGSRLTVL.

This clonotype was counted at least ten times. The V and J genes are TRBV2 and TRBJ2-1, with D uncertain. CDR3 length: 14 amino acids. Looked up from germline, CDR1 is SNHLY and CDR2 is FYNNEI. V lost 0 bases and J 5 bases, leaving 8 bases between the germline ends. The CDR3 loop reads CASSEALSHNEQFF. As DNA, the CDR3 is TGTGCCAGCAGTGAAGCCCTATCCCACAATGAGCAGTTCTTC.

This clonotype came up many times. The chain links TRBV7-9 to TRBJ2-2; TRBD2 aligns across 9 bases. The J segment lost 2 bases and the V segment lost 2 bases, leaving 3 bases of the junction unmatched. The CDR3 consists of 16 residues. CDR1 is SEHNR and CDR2 is FQNEAQ in the germline V gene (reference sequence). The CDR3 is CASSLLTSGNTGELFF. CDR3 sequence (DNA): TGTGCCAGCAGCTTACTGACTAGCGGAAACACCGGGGAGCTGTTTTTT.

Ten or more counts support this clonotype. The V and J genes are TRBV2 and TRBJ2-2; D might be TRBD1 (6 bases). The CDR3 spans 15 residues. V shed 9 bases and J shed 0 bases, with 14 bases lying between them. The germline gives CDR1 SNHLY, CDR2 FYNNEI. This CDR3 reads CASNTGQSNTGELFF. Here the CDR3 DNA reads TGTGCCAGTAACACAGGACAGTCGAACACCGGGGAGCTGTTTTTT.

On this clonotype itself: A much larger clone is a single base away; this may be a read error. The conserved final phenylalanine or tryptophan is absent from the CDR3, which likely points to a read error. V and J are TRBV11-2 and TRBJ2-1, with 11 nucleotides matching TRBD2. CDR3 size: 17 residues. Germline values: CDR1 SGHAT, CDR2 FQNNGV. With V trimmed by 7 bases and J by 2 bases, 10 bases remained unmatched. CDR3 sequence (DNA): TGTGCCAGCAACCCGACCTTAGCGGGAGGGGCCTACAATGAGCAGTTCCTC. Protein sequence: CASNPTLAGGAYNEQFL.